This T cell receptor (beta chain) was profiled in a study of cytomegalovirus exposure and HLA in healthy donors. In this sample, this clone turned up a few times. Its target is unknown. The germline gives CDR1 SGHDT, CDR2 YYEEEE. The CDR3 totals 12 residues. The study, taken as a whole, reports: At a 0.05 false discovery rate, a later analysis found 16,951 TCR beta sequences to be associated with HLA alleles.

PCR employed 60 Vbeta and 13 Jbeta primers. Using immunoSEQ multiplex PCR, the repertoire was profiled, and TCRdb retains in-frame clones only, with some absent. The sample has approximately 190,000 clones, 75% to 90% seen once; the top ten hold under 0.9%. The sequenced sample consisted of PBMCs. The genes are TRBV5-6 and TRBJ1-2; D not resolved. The source is a woman between 18 and 30 years old in good health and CMV-seronegative. CDR3 nucleotide sequence: TGTGCAAGCTGGGGAGATAACTATGGCTACACCTTC. Translation gives CASWGDNYGYTF.